The 20 T cell receptor beta chains listed next were all sequenced from one sample in a study of blood T cell repertoires in COVID-19. Generated by immunoSEQ multiplex PCR, the TCRdb table keeps only in-frame clones and is missing some. Of 70,000 to 80,000 clones in the sample, 75% to 90% were seen once. The source material was peripheral blood. These receptor sequences come from a woman older than 75 with active or convalescent COVID-19.

The rearrangement joins TRBV14 to TRBJ2-2, with TRBD1 as a possible D gene (8 bases). Trimming took 3 bases from V and 4 from J, leaving 15 bases between them. The CDR3 extends over 16 amino acids. CDR1 is SGHDN and CDR2 is FVKESK in the germline V gene. CDR3 bases: TGTGCCAGCAGCCAGGGGGGGACAGGACTCACCGGGGAGCTGTTTTTT. It specifies CASSQGGTGLTGELFF. Variable domain in full (rest from reference TRBV14 and TRBJ2-2): EAGVTQFPSHSVIEKGQTVTLRCDPISGHDNLYWYRRVMGKEIKFLLHFVKESKQDESGMPNNRFLAERTGGTYSTLKVQPAELEDSGVYFCASSQGGTGLTGELFFGEGSRLTVL.

The table lists this clone with a few counts. The chain has TRBV5-5 and TRBJ2-5, with D unclear. The CDR3 extends over 12 amino acids. Germline V gene lookup returns CDR1 SGHKS and CDR2 YYEKEE (reference sequence). V lost 2 bases to trimming and J lost 5 bases, with 7 bases between them. The CDR3 spells CASSFELETQYF. The DNA of the CDR3 is TGTGCCAGCAGCTTCGAGCTGGAGACCCAGTACTTC.

V is TRBV19 and J is TRBJ1-5, with TRBD1 matching over 8 bases. The CDR3 sequence is 16 residues long. V shed 4 bases, J shed 5 bases, and the junction held 10 bases outside the gene matches. Germline CDR1 reads LNHDA; CDR2 reads SQIVND (reference sequence). The CDR3 is CASSTREDRVDQPQHF. The CDR3 DNA reads as TGTGCCAGTAGTACGAGAGAGGACAGGGTCGATCAGCCCCAGCATTTT.

The chain has TRBV2 and TRBJ2-2; perhaps TRBD2 as D (5 bases). Trimming cost V 6 bases and J 7 bases, with 12 bases left between them. This CDR3 region has 13 residues. Germline CDR1 reads SNHLY; CDR2 reads FYNNEI. CDR3 sequence reads: CASRGSGYGELFF. The DNA for the CDR3 is TGTGCCAGCAGGGGCTCGGGGTACGGGGAGCTGTTTTTT.

The V and J genes are TRBV18 and TRBJ2-3, with a tentative D call TRBD2 (6 bases). The CDR3 consists of 17 residues. V was trimmed by 2 bases and J by 0 bases, leaving 15 bases between them. CDR1 is KGHSH, CDR2 LQKENI, per germline. In DNA, the CDR3 is TGTGCCAGCTCACCAACTAGCCCTGCCTCTAGCACAGATACGCAGTATTTT. This sequence encodes CASSPTSPASSTDTQYF.

The chain has TRBV4-2 and TRBJ2-1; 9 positions match TRBD1. CDR1 and CDR2 (germline): LGHNA, YNFKEQ. J lost 9 bases, V lost 1 base, and 10 bases had no gene match. The CDR3 has 16 residues. CDR3 in DNA: TGTGCCAGCAGCCAAGTCGGGACAGGGAGTTCCGGTGAGCAGTTCTTC. Residues: CASSQVGTGSSGEQFF.

In this sample, this clone turned up a few times. Here the CDR3 DNA reads TGTGCCAGCAGCGCCCTTTTTGGGTCAGGGAAAATCTGGGGCGAGCAGTACTTC. Protein: CASSALFGSGKIWGEQYF. V and J are TRBV7-2 and TRBJ2-7; possible D gene TRBD1, 5 bases. V lost 5 bases and J 6 bases, leaving 29 bases between the germline ends. The germline gives CDR1 SGHTA, CDR2 FQGNSA. This CDR3 comprises 18 residues. Drawing the rest from reference TRBV7-2 and TRBJ2-7, the complete variable domain is GAGVSQSPSNKVTEKGKDVELRCDPISGHTALYWYRQSLGQGLEFLIYFQGNSAPDKSGLPSDRFSAERTGGSVSTLTIQRTQQEDSAVYLCASSALFGSGKIWGEQYFGPGTRLTVT.

The chain carries TRBV9 and TRBJ2-3; TRBD1 matches at 10 bases. Germline V CDR1 and CDR2: SGDLS, YYNGEE. V was clipped by 6 bases and J by 3 bases; unmatched bases: 22. This CDR3 region has 20 residues. In DNA form, the CDR3 reads TGTGCCAGCAACACTAGGCTGGAGGGACAGGGGAACGGACTGACAGATACGCAGTATTTT. Protein product: CASNTRLEGQGNGLTDTQYF.

In regard to this clone: Distinct nucleotide sequences in the sample also encode this CDR3. The chain combines TRBV9 with TRBJ1-1; D call uncertain. The V end lost 2 bases, the J end lost 2 bases, and 7 bases lay between the germline ends. The CDR3 runs 13 residues. CDR1 SGDLS and CDR2 YYNGEE come from the germline V gene. This CDR3 is CASSVRGNTEAFF. The CDR3 DNA is TGTGCCAGCAGCGTCCGGGGTAACACTGAAGCTTTCTTT. The whole variable domain, remainder taken from reference TRBV9 and TRBJ1-1, is DSGVTQTPKHLITATGQRVTLRCSPRSGDLSVYWYQQSLDQGLQFLIQYYNGEERAKGNILERFSAQQFPDLHSELNLSSLELGDSALYFCASSVRGNTEAFFGQGTRLTVV.

The CDR3, as DNA: TGCGCCAGCAGCTTAGTCGTCCCACAGAACTATGGCTACACCTTC. This gives the protein CASSLVVPQNYGYTF. The V call is TRBV5-1, the J call TRBJ1-2; D call uncertain. V lost 2 bases to trimming and J lost 2 bases, with 13 bases between them. The CDR3 has 15 amino acids. Germline CDR1 reads SGHRS; CDR2 reads YFSETQ.

This clone was seen a single time. The chain joins TRBV9 to TRBJ1-3; D is unresolved. This CDR3 spans 18 amino acids. V was shortened by 4 bases and J by 0 bases, with 20 bases between the two germline ends. Germline CDR1 SGDLS, CDR2 YYNGEE. For the CDR3, the DNA is TGTGCCAGCAGCCCCAGAGGGTACGGGCAAATCTCTGGAAACACCATATATTTT. Its protein product is CASSPRGYGQISGNTIYF. The entire variable domain, with the rest obtained from reference TRBV9 and TRBJ1-3, is as follows: DSGVTQTPKHLITATGQRVTLRCSPRSGDLSVYWYQQSLDQGLQFLIQYYNGEERAKGNILERFSAQQFPDLHSELNLSSLELGDSALYFCASSPRGYGQISGNTIYFGEGSWLTVV.

The genes are TRBV6-5 and TRBJ1-2, with D perhaps matching TRBD1 (6 bases). This CDR3 region has 13 residues. The V end was cut by 6 bases, the J end by 4 bases, with 12 bases between. CDR1 and CDR2 from the germline V gene are MNHEY and SVGAGI. CDR3 residues: CASSPSRGYGYTF. CDR3 nucleotides: TGTGCCAGCAGCCCCTCCAGGGGCTATGGCTACACCTTC.

CDR3 DNA: TGTGCCACCAGTGATTATGGGTCTAGCGGCACAGATACGCAGTATTTT. Protein product: CATSDYGSSGTDTQYF. V gene TRBV24-1 combines with J gene TRBJ2-3, with a weak D call TRBD2 (6 bases). The CDR3 is 16 residues long. V shed 2 bases and J shed 1 base, with 12 bases lying between them. The germline V gene has CDR1 KGHDR and CDR2 SFDVKD.

The chain has TRBV5-1 and TRBJ1-4; possible D gene TRBD1, 6 bases. The germline V and J ends were trimmed by 2 bases and 0 bases, with 11 bases remaining between them. The CDR3 runs to 16 residues. Germline assignment: CDR1 SGHRS and CDR2 YFSETQ. The CDR3 nucleotides read TGCGCCAGCAGCTTTAGGACAGCTGCAACTAATGAAAAACTGTTTTTT. Translating gives CASSFRTAATNEKLFF. The full variable domain, its missing parts supplied by reference TRBV5-1 and TRBJ1-4, is KAGVTQTPRYLIKTRGQQVTLSCSPISGHRSVSWYQQTPGQGLQFLFEYFSETQRNKGNFPGRFSGRQFSNSRSEMNVSTLELGDSALYLCASSFRTAATNEKLFFGSGTQLSVL.

The V call is TRBV30, the J call TRBJ1-1; D is perhaps TRBD1 (5 bases). The CDR3 spans 14 residues. Germline V CDR1 and CDR2: GTSNPN, SVGIG (reference sequence). Between the trimmed V and J ends, which lost 7 bases and 3 bases, there was a span of 18 bases. The CDR3 DNA follows: TGTGCCTTCAGGGAGGGGAGGTCGGACACTGAAGCTTTCTTT. Translation gives CAFREGRSDTEAFF. The full variable domain, its missing parts supplied by reference TRBV30 and TRBJ1-1, is SQTIHQWPATLVQPVGSPLSLECTVEGTSNPNLYWYRQAAGRGLQLLFYSVGIGQISSEVPQNLSASRPQDRQFILSSKKLLLSDSGFYLCAFREGRSDTEAFFGQGTRLTVV.

The chain recombines TRBV18 with TRBJ1-4; D is ambiguous. The CDR3 contains 16 residues. Per germline, CDR1 KGHSH and CDR2 LQKENI. V was shortened by 6 bases and J by 1 base, with 15 bases between the two germline ends. DNA of the CDR3: TGTGCCAGCTCCCTAAGCGTACCTGGAACTAATGAAAAACTGTTTTTT. This encodes CASSLSVPGTNEKLFF.

The chain employs TRBV2 and TRBJ1-4, with D possibly matching TRBD1 (6 bases). Trimming left V 2 bases short and J 6 bases short, with 7 bases between. Germline lookup yields CDR1 SNHLY and CDR2 FYNNEI. This CDR3 has 13 amino acids. DNA of the CDR3: TGTGCCAGCAGTGAAAACAGGGATGAAAAACTGTTTTTT. This sequence encodes CASSENRDEKLFF.

This clone has a single count. The chain combines TRBV18 with TRBJ1-2, with TRBD1 identical over 7 bases. CDR3 length: 14 residues. Germline V gene sequence: CDR1 KGHSH, CDR2 LQKENI. J was trimmed by 8 bases and V by 3 bases; bases with no gene match: 9. The CDR3: CASSPSTGLEGYTF. Written as DNA, the CDR3 is TGTGCCAGCTCACCTTCGACAGGGCTGGAGGGCTACACCTTC.

V usage is TRBV7-2 and J usage is TRBJ2-7; 9 bases line up with TRBD2. Germline-derived CDR1 and CDR2 are SGHTA and FQGNSA. There are 14 residues in the CDR3. V lost 4 bases and J lost 3; bases outside the gene matches: 4. The CDR3 bases are TGTGCCAGCAGCTATCAGCGGGGGGACTACGAGCAGTACTTC. Translation: CASSYQRGDYEQYF.

The chain has TRBV6-5 and TRBJ1-6; 8 bases map to TRBD1. The germline gives CDR1 MNHEY, CDR2 SVGAGI. The CDR3 is made up of 15 amino acids. Trimming cost V 4 bases and J 7 bases; bases outside gene matches: 6. In DNA, the CDR3 is TGTGCCAGCAGTTCAGGGGGCGCAGGCAATTCACCCCTCCACTTT. Amino acid sequence: CASSSGGAGNSPLHF.